A single sample is the source of the 18 T cell receptor beta chains below, sequenced in a study of control samples from healthy donors and cancer patients (dated by TCRdb to about 2020). To prepare the library, the immunoSEQ multiplex PCR assay was applied. The table comes from immuneACCESS by way of TCRdb, which keeps in-frame sequences with V and J called. Part of the clones is missing from these tables; in studies checked, under half for an unresolved V gene and the rest for unknown reasons. This sample is represented by about 120,000 clones; around 88% of them were singletons. 3% to 4% of the sample lies in the top ten. What was sequenced was blood. Receptors were obtained from a man aged 35 to 55 in good health.

The chain recombines TRBV3-1 (or the pseudogene TRBV3-2) with TRBJ1-5, with a possible D match to TRBD1 (5 bases). CDR1 is LGHDT and CDR2 is YNNKEL in the germline V gene (reference sequence). CDR3 length equals 15 residues. V dropped 6 bases and J dropped 2 bases, with 14 bases sitting between them. The CDR3 here is CASRQSGMGNQPQHF. The DNA for the CDR3 is TGTGCCAGCAGACAATCAGGGATGGGCAATCAGCCCCAGCATTTT.

The J gene is TRBJ1-3, the V gene TRBV6-5; no definite D call. Deletions cut 2 bases from V and 2 bases from J, with 7 bases between. Germline CDR1 MNHEY, CDR2 SVGAGI. This CDR3 has 14 amino acids. The CDR3 DNA follows: TGTGCCAGCAGTTACGGCCCCCCTGGAAACACCATATATTTT. Amino acids: CASSYGPPGNTIYF.

The CDR3 sequence: CASRLGQGGANEKLFF. CDR3 bases: TGTGCCAGCAGACTGGGACAGGGTGGAGCTAATGAAAAACTGTTTTTT. This rearrangement joins TRBV7-8 to TRBJ1-4; the match to TRBD1 covers 9 bases. J was trimmed by 3 bases and V by 6 bases; bases with no gene match: 8. This CDR3 spans 16 amino acids. Germline V gives CDR1 SGHVS, CDR2 FQNEAQ.

This CDR3 is CASSEVTGYTEAFF. The CDR3 nucleotides read TGTGCCAGCAGTGAAGTTACAGGATACACTGAAGCTTTCTTT. This chain links TRBV6-1 with TRBJ1-1, with D perhaps TRBD1 (5 bases). Trimming stripped 1 base from V and 3 bases from J, with 9 bases between. The CDR3 loop spans 14 amino acids. CDR1 and CDR2 from the germline V gene are MNHNS and SASEGT.

The CDR3 region is CASSVAGTPNEKLFF. CDR3 sequence (DNA): TGTGCCAGCAGCGTAGCTGGTACGCCTAATGAAAAACTGTTTTTT. The genes are TRBV9 and TRBJ1-4, with unresolved D. CDR1 and CDR2 from the germline V gene are SGDLS and YYNGEE. This CDR3 has 15 residues. Trimming removed 0 bases at V and 3 bases at J, with 9 bases between.

This rearrangement joins TRBV3-1 (or the pseudogene TRBV3-2) to TRBJ1-6; D is uncertain. The CDR3 consists of 14 residues. Trimming removed 0 bases from V and 7 bases from J, with 7 bases in between. Germline V gives CDR1 LGHDT, CDR2 YNNKEL (reference sequence). The CDR3 sequence is CASSQDRGNSPLHF. The CDR3 DNA sequence: TGTGCCAGCAGCCAAGATAGAGGGAATTCACCCCTCCACTTT.

The chain uses TRBV19 and TRBJ2-7; D might be TRBD2 (5 bases). Germline CDR1 is LNHDA and CDR2 is SQIVND (reference sequence). The CDR3 spans 16 residues. The germline V and J ends were trimmed by 4 bases and 1 base, with 17 bases remaining between them. This CDR3 is CASSKDFTLGSYEQYF. CDR3 in DNA: TGTGCCAGTAGTAAGGACTTTACCCTGGGGTCCTACGAGCAGTACTTC. The full variable domain, its missing parts supplied by reference TRBV19 and TRBJ2-7, is DGGITQSPKYLFRKEGQNVTLSCEQNLNHDAMYWYRQDPGQGLRLIYYSQIVNDFQKGDIAEGYSVSREKKESFPLTVTSAQKNPTAFYLCASSKDFTLGSYEQYFGPGTRLTVT.

V gene TRBV10-1 combines with J gene TRBJ2-7; TRBD1 aligns across 10 bases. The J segment lost 2 bases and the V segment lost 6 bases, leaving 7 bases of the junction unmatched. Looked up from germline, CDR1 is WNHNN and CDR2 is SYGVQD (reference sequence). This CDR3 region has 15 residues. CDR3 protein: CASSPTGQGTYEQYF. DNA for the CDR3: TGCGCCAGCAGCCCCACGGGACAGGGGACCTACGAGCAGTACTTC.

This chain connects TRBV4-1 to TRBJ2-7, with D perhaps assigned TRBD1 or TRBD2 (5 bases each). Per germline, CDR1 MGHRA and CDR2 YSYEKL. Trimming shortened V by 4 bases and J by 10 bases, and 14 bases separated the two germline ends. The CDR3 is made up of 12 amino acids. CDR3 bases: TGCGCCAGCAGCCCTTTTACGGGACGACAGTACTTC. Amino acid sequence: CASSPFTGRQYF.

The V and J genes are TRBV10-2 and TRBJ2-3; 9 nucleotides line up with TRBD2. The CDR3 sequence is 17 residues long. Germline V CDR1 and CDR2: WSHSY, SAAADI. V lost 4 bases and J lost 0; bases outside the gene matches: 8. The chain's CDR3 is CASSGVSGGYSTDTQYF. As DNA, the CDR3 is TGCGCCAGCAGTGGGGTTAGCGGGGGATATAGCACAGATACGCAGTATTTT.

The chain uses TRBV2 and TRBJ1-2; no firm D call. CDR3 length equals 12 residues. V lost 3 bases and J 4 bases, leaving 6 bases between the germline ends. The germline V gene encodes CDR1 SNHLY and CDR2 FYNNEI. The CDR3 sequence is CASSDRFYGYTF. The CDR3 DNA sequence: TGTGCCAGCAGTGACAGATTCTATGGCTACACCTTC.

The chain employs TRBV6-1 and TRBJ1-4; TRBD1 is a possible D gene (5 bases). The ends were cut back, 2 bases at V and 3 bases at J, with 10 bases in the middle. Per germline, CDR1 MNHNS and CDR2 SASEGT. CDR3 length: 15 residues. The CDR3 nucleotides are TGTGCCAGCAGTGAAATGACAGTGGCTAATGAAAAACTGTTTTTT. It codes for CASSEMTVANEKLFF.

This chain joins TRBV5-6 and TRBJ1-5; 11 nucleotides match TRBD1. After removal of 3 bases from V and 6 bases from J, the junction contained 5 bases not matched to a gene. Germline V gene lookup returns CDR1 SGHDT and CDR2 YYEEEE. The CDR3 has 15 residues. The CDR3 coding sequence is TGTGCCAGCAGCTCTGGGACAGGGGGTAGTCAGCCCCAGCATTTT. This encodes CASSSGTGGSQPQHF.

This chain links TRBV7-6 with TRBJ1-1; possible D gene TRBD1, 5 bases. V was shortened by 5 bases and J by 6 bases, with 13 bases between the two germline ends. Germline CDR1 reads SGHVS; CDR2 reads FNYEAQ. The length of the CDR3 is 13 residues. The CDR3 bases are TGTGCCAGCAGCGAAAGTGGGGCTGCTGAAGCTTTCTTT. Protein product: CASSESGAAEAFF.

This clone was counted between two and nine times. The chain recombines TRBV20-1 with TRBJ2-1, with a weak D call TRBD1 (5 bases). The V end was cut by 3 bases, the J end by 9 bases, with 9 bases between. The CDR3 is made up of 11 amino acids. Germline CDR1 and CDR2: DFQATT and SNEGSKA (reference sequence). The DNA of the CDR3 is TGCAGTGCTAGTGGGGCGAGTGAGCAGTTCTTC. This gives the protein CSASGASEQFF.

The rearrangement links TRBV19 to TRBJ2-3; the match to TRBD2 covers 11 bases. Germline V gene data show CDR1 as LNHDA and CDR2 as SQIVND (reference sequence). V gave up 0 bases and J gave up 0 bases; unmatched junction bases: 2. The CDR3 totals 17 residues. As DNA, the CDR3 is TGTGCCAGTAGTATAGATCTAGCGGGGGGCAGCACAGATACGCAGTATTTT. Amino acids: CASSIDLAGGSTDTQYF.

This chain links TRBV7-9 with TRBJ2-2; D is possibly TRBD1 (6 bases). The CDR3 is 16 residues long. Germline V gene sequence: CDR1 SEHNR, CDR2 FQNEAQ (reference sequence). Deletions cut 5 bases from V and 0 bases from J, with 13 bases between. CDR3 nucleotide sequence: TGTGCCAGCAGCCTCCTGACAGGCCCGAACACCGGGGAGCTGTTTTTT. Protein: CASSLLTGPNTGELFF.

The chain has TRBV4-1 and TRBJ1-1, with no clear D. In germline, CDR1 is MGHRA, CDR2 YSYEKL. V was trimmed by 0 bases and J by 3 bases, leaving 8 bases between them. The CDR3 length is 14 residues. CDR3 sequence reads: CASSQDGRDTEAFF. The CDR3 DNA reads TGCGCCAGCAGCCAAGATGGAAGGGACACTGAAGCTTTCTTT.